The entry below describes one T cell receptor (beta chain). The antigen is unknown. Each sample yielded about 9.9 x 10^4 assayed TCR templates. Produced via immunoSEQ multiplex PCR; TCRdb's table is partial and in-frame only. This table holds some 65,000 clones, over 80% found once. The entry originates in a study of siplizumab effects on memory and regulatory T cells. The CDR3 extends over 15 amino acids. Per the germline V gene, CDR1 is MDHEN and CDR2 is SYDVKM. V dropped 6 bases and J dropped 6; count of bases not matched to a gene: 9. Study outcomes and limitations: The apparent diversity of naive T cells exceeded that of memory cells, and naive T cells seemed to make a major contribution to the alloresponse. Confirmatory evidence of suppressive function in proliferating siplizumab-culture Tregs was not obtained. An assignable phenotype, naive or memory, was missing from roughly 80-95% of proliferating CD4+ or CD8+ clones.

This receptor was taken from a human donor in good health. V and J are TRBV28 and TRBJ2-5; 11 bases align to TRBD2. Sequenced material: Tregs sorted from blood. In DNA, the CDR3 is TGTGCCAGCAGATTAGCGGGAGGGGGCGGCCAGACCCAGTACTTC. Protein: CASRLAGGGGQTQYF. The entire variable domain, with the rest obtained from reference TRBV28 and TRBJ2-5, is as follows: DVKVTQSSRYLVKRTGEKVFLECVQDMDHENMFWYRQDPGLGLRLIYFSYDVKMKEKGDIPEGYSVSREKKERFSLILESASTNQTSMYLCASRLAGGGGQTQYFGPGTRLLVL.